This TCR beta chain was sequenced during a study of cytomegalovirus exposure and HLA in healthy donors. Study-level information: The study placed roughly four fifths of its 350 to 400 genotyped donors in the Caucasian-associated ancestry cluster.

The PCR contained 60 Vbeta and 13 Jbeta primers. TCRdb keeps only in-frame clones here, not all; method: immunoSEQ multiplex PCR. The repertoire holds around 100,000 clones, with 65% to 80% as singletons. A word on this clone: Its antigen is not known.

V was cut by 2 bases and J by 4 bases, with 11 bases left in between. This CDR3 spans 14 amino acids. The germline CDR1 and CDR2 sequences are SGHRS and YFSETQ. Overall study results and limits: TCR beta V- and J-gene trimming was later associated with a missense DCLRE1C variant. An observed cluster of highly shared sequence variants was recorded as a likely sequencing artifact. Reports described diagnosis of cytomegalovirus status by the classifier as highly specific and sensitive.

The sequenced material came from PBMCs. The source of this sequence is a female donor in good health and CMV-seropositive. The chain recombines TRBV5-1 with TRBJ2-3; maybe TRBD2 (6 bases). CDR3 DNA: TGCGCCAGCAGCTTCGTGGAGGGCTCAGATACGCAGTATTTT. It is translated as CASSFVEGSDTQYF.